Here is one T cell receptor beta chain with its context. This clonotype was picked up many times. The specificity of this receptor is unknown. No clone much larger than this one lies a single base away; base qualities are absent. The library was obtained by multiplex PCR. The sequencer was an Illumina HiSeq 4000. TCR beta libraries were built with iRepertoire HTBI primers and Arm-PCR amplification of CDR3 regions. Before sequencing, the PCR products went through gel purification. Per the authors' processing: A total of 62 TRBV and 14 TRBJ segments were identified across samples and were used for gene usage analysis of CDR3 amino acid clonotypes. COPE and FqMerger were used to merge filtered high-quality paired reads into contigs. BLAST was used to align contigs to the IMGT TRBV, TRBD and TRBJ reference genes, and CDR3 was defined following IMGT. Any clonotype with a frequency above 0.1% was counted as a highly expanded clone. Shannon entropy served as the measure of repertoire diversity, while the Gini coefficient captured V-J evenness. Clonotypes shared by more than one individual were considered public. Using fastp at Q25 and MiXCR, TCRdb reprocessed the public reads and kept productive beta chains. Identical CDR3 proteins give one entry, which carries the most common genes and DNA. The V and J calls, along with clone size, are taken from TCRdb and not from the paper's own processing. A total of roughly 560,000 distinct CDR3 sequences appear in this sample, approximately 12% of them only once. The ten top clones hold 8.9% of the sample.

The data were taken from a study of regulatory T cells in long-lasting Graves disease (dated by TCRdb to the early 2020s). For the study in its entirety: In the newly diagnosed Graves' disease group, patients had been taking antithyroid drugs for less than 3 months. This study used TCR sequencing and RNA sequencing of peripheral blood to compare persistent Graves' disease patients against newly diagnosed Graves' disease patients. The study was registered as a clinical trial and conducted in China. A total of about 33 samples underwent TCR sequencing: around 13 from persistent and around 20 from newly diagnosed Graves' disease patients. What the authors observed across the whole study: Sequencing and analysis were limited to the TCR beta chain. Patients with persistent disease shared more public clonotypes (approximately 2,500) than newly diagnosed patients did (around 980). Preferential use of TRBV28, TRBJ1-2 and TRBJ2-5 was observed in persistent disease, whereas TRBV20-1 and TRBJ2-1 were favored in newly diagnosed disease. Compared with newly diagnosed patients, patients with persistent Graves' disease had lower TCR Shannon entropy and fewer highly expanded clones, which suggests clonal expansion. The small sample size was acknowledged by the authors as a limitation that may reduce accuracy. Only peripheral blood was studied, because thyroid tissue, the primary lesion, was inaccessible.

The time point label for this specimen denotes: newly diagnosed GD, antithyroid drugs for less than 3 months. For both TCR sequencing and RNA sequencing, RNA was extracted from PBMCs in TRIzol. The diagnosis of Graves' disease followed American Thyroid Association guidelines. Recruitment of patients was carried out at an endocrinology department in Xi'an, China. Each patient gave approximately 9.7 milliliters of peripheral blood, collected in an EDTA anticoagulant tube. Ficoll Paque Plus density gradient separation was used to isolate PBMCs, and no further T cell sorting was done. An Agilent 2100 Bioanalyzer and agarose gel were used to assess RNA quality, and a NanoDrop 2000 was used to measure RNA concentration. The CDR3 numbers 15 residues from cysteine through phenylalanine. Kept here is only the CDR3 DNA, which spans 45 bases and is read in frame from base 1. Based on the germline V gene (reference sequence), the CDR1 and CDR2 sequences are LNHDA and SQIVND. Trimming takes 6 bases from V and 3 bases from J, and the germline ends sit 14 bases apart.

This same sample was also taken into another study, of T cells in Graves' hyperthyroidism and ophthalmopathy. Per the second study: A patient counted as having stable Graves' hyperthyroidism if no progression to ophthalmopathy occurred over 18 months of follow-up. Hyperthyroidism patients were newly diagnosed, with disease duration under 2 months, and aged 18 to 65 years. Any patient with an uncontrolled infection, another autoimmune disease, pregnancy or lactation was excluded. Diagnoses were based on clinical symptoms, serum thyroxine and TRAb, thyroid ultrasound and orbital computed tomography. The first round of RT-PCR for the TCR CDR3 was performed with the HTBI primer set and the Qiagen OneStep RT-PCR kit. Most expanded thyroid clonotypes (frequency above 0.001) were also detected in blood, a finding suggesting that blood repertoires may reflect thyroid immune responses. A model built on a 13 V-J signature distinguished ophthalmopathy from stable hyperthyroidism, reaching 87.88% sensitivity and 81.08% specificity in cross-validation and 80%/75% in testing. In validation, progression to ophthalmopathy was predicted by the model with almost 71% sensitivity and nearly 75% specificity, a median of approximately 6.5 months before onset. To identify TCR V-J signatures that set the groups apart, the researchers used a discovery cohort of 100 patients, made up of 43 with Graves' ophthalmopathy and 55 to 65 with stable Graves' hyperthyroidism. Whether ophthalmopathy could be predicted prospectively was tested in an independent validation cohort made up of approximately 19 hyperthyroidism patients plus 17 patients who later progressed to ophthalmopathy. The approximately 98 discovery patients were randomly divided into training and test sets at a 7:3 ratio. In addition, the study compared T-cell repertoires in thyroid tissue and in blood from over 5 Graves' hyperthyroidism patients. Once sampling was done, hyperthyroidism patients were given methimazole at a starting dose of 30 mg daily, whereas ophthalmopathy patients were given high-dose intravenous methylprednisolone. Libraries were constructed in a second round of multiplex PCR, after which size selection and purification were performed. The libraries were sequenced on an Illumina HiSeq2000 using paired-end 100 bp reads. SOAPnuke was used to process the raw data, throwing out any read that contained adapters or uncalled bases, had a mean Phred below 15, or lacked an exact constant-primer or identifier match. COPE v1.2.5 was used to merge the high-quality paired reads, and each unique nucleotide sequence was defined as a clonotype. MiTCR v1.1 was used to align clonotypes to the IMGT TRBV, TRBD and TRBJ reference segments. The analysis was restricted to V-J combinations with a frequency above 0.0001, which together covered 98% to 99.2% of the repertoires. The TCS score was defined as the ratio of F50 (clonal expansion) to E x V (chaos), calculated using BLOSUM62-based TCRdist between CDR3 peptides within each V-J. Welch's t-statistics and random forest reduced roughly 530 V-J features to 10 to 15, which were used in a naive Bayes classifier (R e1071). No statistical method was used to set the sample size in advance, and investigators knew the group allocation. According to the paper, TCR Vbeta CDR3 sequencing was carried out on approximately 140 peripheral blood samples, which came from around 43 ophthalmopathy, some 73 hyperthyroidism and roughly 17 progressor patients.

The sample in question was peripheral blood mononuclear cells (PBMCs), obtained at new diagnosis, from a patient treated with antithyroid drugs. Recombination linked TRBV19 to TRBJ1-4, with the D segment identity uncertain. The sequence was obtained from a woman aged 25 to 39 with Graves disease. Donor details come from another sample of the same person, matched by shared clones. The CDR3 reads CASSPAAHPNEKLFF. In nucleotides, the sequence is TGTGCCAGTAGCCCCGCCGCCCACCCTAATGAAAAACTGTTTTTT.